This T cell receptor (beta chain) was profiled in a study of cytotoxic CD8 clonotypes in ibrutinib-treated CLL. Overall study findings and caveats: The study found clonality rose at ibrutinib response, then fell toward baseline at progression.

The germline CDR1 and CDR2 sequences are MDHEN and SYDVKM. The CDR3 is 11 residues long. V dropped 6 bases and J dropped 3 bases, with 6 bases sitting between them. Data came from immunoSEQ multiplex PCR; TCRdb stores just in-frame clones and leaves some out. The table records 150,000 or so clones, about 88% of them present only once. About this clone: As yet, its antigen is unknown.

The V gene is TRBV28, the J gene TRBJ2-7; D is unresolved. The receptor's source is a human donor with chronic lymphocytic leukemia. Sample: PBMCs, taken at disease progression, from a patient treated with ibrutinib. The CDR3 here is CASRVDYEQYF. The CDR3 DNA is TGTGCCAGCAGGGTTGACTACGAGCAGTACTTC.